Listed here are 14 T cell receptor beta chains from one sample, sequenced in a study of read filtering for tumor transcriptome and immune sequencing. This library used roughly 400 ng RNA and molecular barcoded adaptors spanning alpha/delta and beta/gamma chains. MiXCR, applied by TCRdb to the reads, yields one record per CDR3 protein. The repertoire holds some 50,000 distinct CDR3 sequences, with about 20% as singletons. Sample: a population of CD138-negative cells sorted from bone marrow. These receptors all stem from a donor aged 40 or older with multiple myeloma.

Many counts were recorded for this clonotype. This chain uses TRBV12-3 or TRBV12-4 with TRBJ1-1; 7 positions agree with TRBD1. The CDR3 extends over 14 amino acids. The ends lost 6 bases at V and 1 base at J; junction bases unmatched: 5. This CDR3 is CASSSGTENTEAFF. The CDR3 nucleotides are TGTGCCAGCAGCTCCGGGACAGAGAACACTGAAGCTTTCTTT.

This clonotype appeared many times. CDR3 protein: CASSQDTSSYEQYF. As DNA, the CDR3 is TGTGCCAGCAGCCAAGATACTAGCTCCTACGAGCAGTACTTC. The chain employs TRBV3-1 and TRBJ2-7, with D possibly TRBD2 on 5 matching bases. This CDR3 spans 14 amino acids. The germline CDR1 and CDR2 sequences are LGHDT and YNNKEL (reference sequence). Between the trimmed V and J ends, which lost 0 bases and 0 bases, there was a span of 6 bases.

A note on this clonotype: A much larger clone sits a single nucleotide away, making a read error possible. The CDR3 sequence is CSVSGQKYNEQSF. The CDR3 DNA sequence: TGCAGCGTTTCGGGACAGAAATACAATGAGCAGTCCTTC. The chain combines TRBV29-1 with TRBJ2-1; 7 bases agree with TRBD1. CDR3 size: 13 residues. Germline CDR1 is SQVTM and CDR2 is ANQGSEA.

Regarding this clonotype: Just one base apart from a much larger clone, this may be a read error. The chain carries TRBV28 and TRBJ1-1, with D unclear. The V and J ends lost 4 bases and 3 bases respectively, with 12 bases between them. This CDR3 is built from 14 residues. CDR1 is MDHEN, CDR2 SYDVKM, per germline. CDR3 nucleotide sequence: TGTGCCAGCAGTTCAGGCGTCATGGACACTGAAGCTTTCTTT. Amino acid sequence: CASSSGVMDTEAFF.

Notes on this clonotype: Being one base from a much bigger clone, this may be a read error. The genes are TRBV12-3 or TRBV12-4 and TRBJ1-1; no definite D call. This CDR3 contains 14 residues. V dropped 5 bases and J dropped 10 bases, with 20 bases sitting between them. In DNA form, the CDR3 reads TGTGCCAGCAGTATGAGCCCCTCCGGGAGAACAGCTTTCTTT. Its protein product is CASSMSPSGRTAFF.

This clonotype has ten or more counts. This chain links TRBV2 with TRBJ1-2, with 10 bases lining up with TRBD1. The junction had 10 bases not matched to a gene; V was cut back by 4 bases and J by 8 bases. CDR3 size: 15 residues. CDR1 is SNHLY, CDR2 FYNNEI, per germline. CDR3 protein: CASSGTGGEDQGYTF. CDR3 DNA: TGTGCCAGCAGTGGGACAGGGGGTGAGGATCAAGGCTACACCTTC.

This clonotype has at least ten counts. This rearrangement joins TRBV2 to TRBJ2-1; no reliable D call. The germline V and J ends were trimmed by 4 bases and 7 bases, with 8 bases remaining between them. The CDR3 loop spans 12 amino acids. Germline CDR1 and CDR2: SNHLY and FYNNEI. The CDR3 loop is CASSGGGNEQFF. The CDR3 bases are TGTGCCAGCAGTGGAGGTGGTAATGAGCAGTTCTTC.

The CDR3 region has the DNA TGCGCCAGCAGCCAAGATCTTGTGAGAAGAGCTGGGGCCAACGTCCTGACTTTC. It is translated as CASSQDLVRRAGANVLTF. The chain joins TRBV4-3 to TRBJ2-6, with no clear D. This CDR3 has 18 amino acids. V was pared by 0 bases and J by 2 bases, with 14 bases between. The germline CDR1 and CDR2 sequences are LGHNA and YSLEER.

Concerning this clonotype itself: This likely traces to a read error, being one base from a far larger clone. The chain couples TRBV6-6 to TRBJ2-1, with 10 bases identical to TRBD2. Germline lookup yields CDR1 MNHNY and CDR2 SVGAGI (reference sequence). The CDR3 runs 15 residues. CDR3 bases: TGTGCCAGCAGAACAGTAGCGGGAGGTTCCAATGGGCAGTTCTTC. Translated: CASRTVAGGSNGQFF.

Many counts were recorded for this clonotype. V usage is TRBV5-1 and J usage is TRBJ1-1, with a possible D match to TRBD1 (5 bases). The V end lost 4 bases, the J end lost 5 bases, and 12 bases lay between the germline ends. Per germline, CDR1 SGHRS and CDR2 YFSETQ. The CDR3 contains 13 residues. CDR3 nucleotides: TGCGCCAGCAGCCCGGACCGGGGGACTGAAGCTTTCTTT. Amino acid sequence: CASSPDRGTEAFF.

At least ten counts were recorded for this clonotype. The chain links TRBV27 to TRBJ1-5; 8 bases match TRBD1. CDR1 and CDR2 (germline): MNHEY, SMNVEV (reference sequence). V lost 5 bases to trimming and J lost 7 bases; unmatched junction nucleotides: 13. This CDR3 contains 16 residues. The CDR3 here is CASSPHLTGVEQPQHF. The CDR3 DNA reads as TGTGCCAGCAGTCCCCACTTGACAGGGGTGGAGCAGCCCCAGCATTTT.

This clonotype has at least ten counts. The rearrangement links TRBV5-1 to TRBJ1-1; maybe TRBD1 (6 bases). CDR3 length equals 13 residues. The germline V gene encodes CDR1 SGHRS and CDR2 YFSETQ. The V and J ends lost 4 bases and 4 bases respectively, with 11 bases between them. As DNA, the CDR3 is TGCGCCAGCAGCATCGGACAGCGCACTGAAGCTTTCTTT. It codes for CASSIGQRTEAFF.

This clonotype occurred many times. The V gene is TRBV24-1, the J gene TRBJ2-2; D is ambiguous. Germline V gene data show CDR1 as KGHDR and CDR2 as SFDVKD. CDR3 length: 13 residues. Trimming pared 1 base from V and 7 bases from J, leaving 6 bases between. CDR3 DNA sequence: TGTGCCACCAGTGATTTTGAGAGCGGGGAGCTGTTTTTT. It yields the protein CATSDFESGELFF.

This clonotype has more than one count but fewer than ten. Given a much more abundant clone one base away, this may be a read error. V usage is TRBV7-2 and J usage is TRBJ2-1; tentative D call: TRBD2 (5 bases). Germline CDR1 reads SGHTA; CDR2 reads FQGNSA. This CDR3 region has 15 residues. The chain's CDR3 is CASSLYPSSCNEQFF. As DNA, the CDR3 is TGTGCCAGCAGCTTATACCCTAGCTCCTGCAATGAGCAGTTCTTC.